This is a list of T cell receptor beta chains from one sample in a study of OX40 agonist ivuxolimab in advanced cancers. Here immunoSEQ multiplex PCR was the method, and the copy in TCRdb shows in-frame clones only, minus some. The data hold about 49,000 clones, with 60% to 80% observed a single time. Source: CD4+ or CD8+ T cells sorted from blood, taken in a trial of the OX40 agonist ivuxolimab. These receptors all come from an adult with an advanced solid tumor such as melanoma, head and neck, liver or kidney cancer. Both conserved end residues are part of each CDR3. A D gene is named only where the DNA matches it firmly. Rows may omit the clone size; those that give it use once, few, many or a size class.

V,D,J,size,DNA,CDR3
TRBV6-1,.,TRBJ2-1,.,TGTGCCAGCAGTTGGGCTTCCCCGACCGATGAGCAGTTCTTC,CASSWASPTDEQFF
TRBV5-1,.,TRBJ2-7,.,TGCGCCAGCAGCTTGAGATCCTTTCTTTCGACCGTCTCCTACGAGCAGTACTTC,CASSLRSFLSTVSYEQYF
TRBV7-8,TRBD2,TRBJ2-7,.,TGTGCCAGCACACAGCCGGGACTAGCTTACTCCTACGAGCAGTACTTC,CASTQPGLAYSYEQYF
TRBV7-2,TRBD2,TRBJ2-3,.,TGTGCCAGCAGATCTAGCGGGTTCCCCACAGATACGCAGTATTTT,CASRSSGFPTDTQYF
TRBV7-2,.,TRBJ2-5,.,TGTGCCAGCAGCTTGATAGAGACCCAGTACTTC,CASSLIETQYF
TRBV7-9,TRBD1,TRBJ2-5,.,TGTGCCAGCAGCTTCGACAGGGGACGAGAGACCCAGTACTTC,CASSFDRGRETQYF
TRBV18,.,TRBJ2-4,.,TGTGCCAGCTCACCAACGGGAATTCAAAACATTCAGTACTTC,CASSPTGIQNIQYF
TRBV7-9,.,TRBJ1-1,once,TGTGCCAGCAGCAAGAGGGACGGGAACACTGAAGCTTTCTTT,CASSKRDGNTEAFF
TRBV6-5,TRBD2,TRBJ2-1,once,TGTGCCAGCAGCGAGCAGCGGGGGTACAATGAGCAGTTCTTC,CASSEQRGYNEQFF
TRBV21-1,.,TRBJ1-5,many,TGTGCCAGCAACCCGACAGTGCTGCTCGCCTACGATCAGCCCCAGCATTTT,CASNPTVLLAYDQPQHF
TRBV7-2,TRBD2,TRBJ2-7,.,TGTGCCAGCAGCCCGGGACTAGCGGCGACCTACGAGCAGTACTTC,CASSPGLAATYEQYF
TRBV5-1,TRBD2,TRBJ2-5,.,TGCGCCAGCAGCTTGGGACTAGCGGGAGTCGACCAAGAGACCCAGTACTTC,CASSLGLAGVDQETQYF
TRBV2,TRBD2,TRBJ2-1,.,TGTGCCAGCAGCAGCATAGCGGGAGAGGGGGGGGTACAGTTCTTC,CASSSIAGEGGVQFF
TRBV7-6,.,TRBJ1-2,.,TGTGCCAGCAGCTTAAGTAGGCCAGGGGCCCCTCGGACGGGCTACACCTTC,CASSLSRPGAPRTGYTF
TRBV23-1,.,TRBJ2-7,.,TGCGCCAGCAGTCACGGGACCGCAGACGAGCAGTACTTC,CASSHGTADEQYF
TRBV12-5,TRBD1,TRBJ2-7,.,TGTGCTAGTGGTTTGGCAGATACTGGGACAGGGTCCTACGAGCAGTACTTC,CASGLADTGTGSYEQYF
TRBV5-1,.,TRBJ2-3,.,TGCGCCAGCAGCTCAGGCAGCACAGATACGCAGTATTTT,CASSSGSTDTQYF
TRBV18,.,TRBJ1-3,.,TGTGCCAGCTCACCGGACTCTGGAAACACCATATATTTT,CASSPDSGNTIYF
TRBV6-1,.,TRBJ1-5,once,TGTGCCAGCAGTGAAGCAAGGGCTCAGCCCCAGCATTTT,CASSEARAQPQHF
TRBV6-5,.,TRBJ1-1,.,TGTGCCAGCGGATGGGACGGCCTTGAAGCTTTCTTT,CASGWDGLEAFF
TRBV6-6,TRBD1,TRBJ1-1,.,TGTGCCAGCATCACAGGGGGCAGGACTGAAGCTTTCTTT,CASITGGRTEAFF
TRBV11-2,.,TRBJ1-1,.,TGTGCCAGCAGCTTAGGGATGAACACTGAAGCTTTCTTT,CASSLGMNTEAFF
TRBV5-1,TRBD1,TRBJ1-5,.,TGCGCCAGCAGCGTACAGGGGCTGGGTAATCAGCCCCAGCATTTT,CASSVQGLGNQPQHF
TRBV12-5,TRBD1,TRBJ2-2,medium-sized,TGTGCTAGTGGTTTGGGACAGGGGGTGTCGGCCGGGGAGCTGTTTTTT,CASGLGQGVSAGELFF
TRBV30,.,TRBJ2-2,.,TGTGCCTGGACCCGCTTAGTAGGCACCGGGGAGCTGTTTTTT,CAWTRLVGTGELFF
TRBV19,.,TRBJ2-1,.,TGTGCCAGTAGTAAAACTAGTCCCGTCAATGAGCAGTTCTTC,CASSKTSPVNEQFF
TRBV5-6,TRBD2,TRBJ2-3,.,TGTGCCAGCAGCTCCCTCCGGGGGGACACAGATACGCAGTATTTT,CASSSLRGDTDTQYF
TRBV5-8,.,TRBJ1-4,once,TGTGCCAGCGGGGTGCGCGAAAAACTGTTTTTT,CASGVREKLFF
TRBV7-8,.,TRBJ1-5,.,TGTGCCAGCAGCTTAACCCCGGGAAGGGGAGTTGATCAGCCCCAGCATTTT,CASSLTPGRGVDQPQHF
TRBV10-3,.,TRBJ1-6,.,TGTGCCATCAGCCCTGAACGGGGGGCCGATTCACCCCTCCACTTT,CAISPERGADSPLHF
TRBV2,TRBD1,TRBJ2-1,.,TGTGCCACGACAGGGATGTGGAACAATGAGCAGTTCTTC,CATTGMWNNEQFF
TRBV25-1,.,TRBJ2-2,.,TGTGCCAGCAATCAGGGGCCCGGGGAGCTGTTTTTT,CASNQGPGELFF
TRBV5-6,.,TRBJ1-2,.,TGTGCCAGCAGCTCCGGGGCCAGGTCTCATGGCTACACCTTC,CASSSGARSHGYTF
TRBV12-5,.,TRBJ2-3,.,TGTGCTAGTGGTTTGGGCAGGGGCATCGGGGATACGCAGTATTTT,CASGLGRGIGDTQYF
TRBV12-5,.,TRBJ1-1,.,TGTGCTAGTGGTTTAACAGGGATAGTAGCTTTCTTT,CASGLTGIVAFF
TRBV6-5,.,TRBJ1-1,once,TGTGCCAGCAGCGGAAGTCTATGGGACACTGAAGCTTTCTTT,CASSGSLWDTEAFF
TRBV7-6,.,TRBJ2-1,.,TGTGCCAGCAGCTCCCTCAGGGAAGGGGACGGAGAGCAGTTCTTC,CASSSLREGDGEQFF
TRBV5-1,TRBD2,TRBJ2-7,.,TGCGCCAGCAGCTTGGGTGGTAGCGGGTCGAGCGAGCAGTACTTC,CASSLGGSGSSEQYF
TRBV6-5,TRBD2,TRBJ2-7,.,TGTGCCAGCAGTCCTCAAAGCGGGAAGTATCACGAGCAGTACTTC,CASSPQSGKYHEQYF
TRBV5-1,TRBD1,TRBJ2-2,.,TGCGCCAGCAGCTTGTCGGACAGGGGGCCCGGGGAGCTGTTTTTT,CASSLSDRGPGELFF